This T cell receptor beta chain was recovered during a study of T cells in Graves' hyperthyroidism and ophthalmopathy. The source material, RNA transcripts, was used to amplify TCR beta CDR3 regions. Researchers ran a first-round RT-PCR on the TCR CDR3 using the HTBI primer set. TCRdb independently ran MiXCR on the multiplex PCR reads; one entry per CDR3 protein. The sample includes roughly 740,000 distinct CDR3 sequences, 16% of them seen just once. In its sample, this clonotype was seen many times. Among the patients, aged 18 to 65, hyperthyroidism was newly diagnosed and had lasted under 2 months. Germline V lookup: CDR1 LGHNT, CDR2 FRNRAP. Trimming removed 4 bases at V and 0 bases at J, with 13 bases between. CDR3 length equals 16 residues.

This chain joins TRBV12-5 and TRBJ2-1; weak D call: TRBD1 (7 bases). Sequenced sample: blood. The sequence was obtained from a man aged 18 to 30 with Graves' hyperthyroidism. CDR3 region: CASGSPQGGSYNEQFF. CDR3 in DNA: TGTGCTAGTGGTTCCCCTCAGGGGGGCTCCTACAATGAGCAGTTCTTC.